This TCR beta chain was sequenced during a study of high-grade serous ovarian cancer treatment subgroups. Study-wide context: Mean per sample: around 14,000 reads, some 7,500 unique TCR beta rearrangements.

Points on this clone: Its antigen is undetermined.

This CDR3 has 15 amino acids. V lost 2 bases and J 3 bases, leaving 13 bases between the germline ends. From germline, CDR1 is SGHDT and CDR2 YYEEEE. Study-level results: Higher neoantigen levels went with greater TCR clonal relatedness. Same-patient tumor repertoires overlapped at roughly 0.095 to 0.85; different patients barely overlapped.

The tumor samples were collected prior to definitive surgery or chemotherapy. TCRdb's copy holds only in-frame clones and misses some; the assay was immunoSEQ multiplex PCR. The sample yields about 39,000 clones, 70% to 80% seen once. The sequencing sample was made of tumor tissue. The chain has TRBV5-6 and TRBJ2-3, with D unclear. The sequence was collected from a human donor with high-grade serous ovarian cancer. CDR3 DNA sequence: TGTGCCAGCAGCTTTATAATTGGAACTACAGATACGCAGTATTTT. Amino acids: CASSFIIGTTDTQYF.